The 14 T cell receptor beta chains below all came from one sample that was sequenced in a study of regulatory T cells in long-lasting Graves disease. Both iRepertoire HTBI primers and Arm-PCR of CDR3 regions were used to build the TCR beta libraries. TCRdb passed the multiplex PCR reads through MiXCR, listing each CDR3 protein once. The table shows 450,000 or so distinct CDR3 sequences, with roughly 20% occurring only once. Time point meaning: persistent/refractory GD, antithyroid drugs over 5 years with positive TRAb. Following extraction of RNA from PBMCs, that RNA was used to make the TCR library. The starting material was peripheral blood mononuclear cells (PBMCs), obtained when the disease was refractory, from a patient treated with antithyroid drugs. Receptors originate from a female donor with Graves disease.

This clonotype was observed a handful of times. The chain couples TRBV7-9 to TRBJ2-2; D is unclear. Trimming took 3 bases from V and 0 from J, leaving 14 bases between them. The CDR3 contains 17 residues. Germline assignment: CDR1 SEHNR and CDR2 FQNEAQ (reference sequence). For the CDR3, the DNA is TGTGCCAGCAGCTTCCCACAGAGGACCACGAACACCGGGGAGCTGTTTTTT. It translates to CASSFPQRTTNTGELFF.

V is TRBV27 and J is TRBJ2-7; no clear D. The CDR3 sequence is 13 residues long. Germline assignment: CDR1 MNHEY and CDR2 SMNVEV (reference sequence). Trimming took off 8 bases at V and 7 bases at J, with 18 bases between the two ends. CDR3 sequence (DNA): TGTGCCAGCCACGATACTCTTTTGGGGGAGCAGTACTTC. Encoded protein: CASHDTLLGEQYF.

This clonotype has ten or more counts. The chain's CDR3 is CASSLRGQGNYGYTF. The DNA of the CDR3 is TGTGCCAGCAGTTTGCGCGGACAGGGAAACTATGGCTACACCTTC. This chain joins TRBV12-3 or TRBV12-4 and TRBJ1-2; the match to TRBD1 covers 8 bases. The CDR3 is made up of 15 amino acids. The V gene end was trimmed by 3 bases and the J gene end by 2 bases; junction bases not matched to a gene: 5.

This clonotype was seen ten or more times. The gene calls are TRBV5-8 and TRBJ1-5; 7 bases are shared with TRBD1. Per germline, CDR1 SGHTS and CDR2 YDEGEE. V was clipped by 4 bases and J by 4 bases; unmatched bases: 8. There are 15 residues in the CDR3. The CDR3 region is CASSLDRALNQPQHF. CDR3 DNA: TGTGCCAGCAGCCTTGACAGGGCCCTAAATCAGCCCCAGCATTTT.

This clonotype was detected only a few times. J is TRBJ2-7 and V is TRBV5-1; TRBD1 matches 7 bases. The CDR3 contains 15 residues. The V gene's germline CDR1 is SGHRS and CDR2 YFSETQ. After removal of 4 bases from V and 7 bases from J, the junction contained 14 bases not matched to a gene. Here the CDR3 DNA reads TGCGCCAGCAGCCCCGACCTGACAGGGCCTTGGGAGCAGTACTTC. Amino acids: CASSPDLTGPWEQYF.

V and J are TRBV6-5 and TRBJ1-5, with 10 bases aligning to TRBD1. In germline, CDR1 is MNHEY, CDR2 SVGAGI. The CDR3 runs to 19 residues. Trimming cost V 0 bases and J 6 bases; bases outside gene matches: 14. The CDR3, as DNA: TGTGCCAGCAGTTACTCCGGGACAGGGGACTACGGACGGGGTCAGCCCCAGCATTTT. Translating it yields CASSYSGTGDYGRGQPQHF.

This clonotype was picked up a small number of times. The rearrangement uses TRBV6-2 or TRBV6-3 and TRBJ2-5; D is uncertain. The CDR3 runs 15 residues. V was shortened by 2 bases and J by 1 base, with 11 bases between the two germline ends. Germline V gene data show CDR1 as MNHEY and CDR2 as SVGEGT. The CDR3 spells CASSYPTGFQETQYF. The CDR3, as DNA: TGTGCCAGCAGTTACCCCACCGGTTTCCAAGAGACCCAGTACTTC.

Of note for this clonotype: Being one base from a much bigger clone, this may be a read error. It is unclear where the CDR3 begins or ends on the DNA, so no DNA is shown, and the CDR3 is as TCRdb lists it. The rearrangement joins TRBV29-1 to TRBJ2-7; no DNA check was done on the table's D call, TRBD2. A total of 14 residues make up the CDR3, ends included. CDR1 is SQVTM, CDR2 ANQGSEA, per germline. This chain's CDR3 is CSVGGGSGRYEQCF.

This clonotype was found a few times. The chain joins TRBV29-1 to TRBJ1-1; no clear D gene. From germline, CDR1 is SQVTM and CDR2 ANQGSEA. The ends were cut back, 6 bases at V and 2 bases at J, with 7 bases in the middle. The CDR3 extends over 11 amino acids. The CDR3 loop is CSVKVNTEAFF. CDR3 in DNA: TGCAGCGTCAAAGTCAACACTGAAGCTTTCTTT.

At least ten counts were recorded for this clonotype. This rearrangement joins TRBV12-3 or TRBV12-4 to TRBJ2-7; 8 bases are a match to TRBD1. With V trimmed by 5 bases and J by 5 bases, 8 bases remained unmatched. The CDR3 is 14 amino acids. CDR3 region: CASSRTGGPHEQYF. The CDR3 DNA is TGTGCCAGCAGTCGCACAGGGGGTCCCCACGAGCAGTACTTC.

The CDR3 here is CASSAFRGDTDTQYF. In DNA, the CDR3 is TGCGCCAGCAGTGCGTTCAGGGGAGACACAGATACGCAGTATTTT. The chain combines TRBV10-1 with TRBJ2-3, with D possibly being TRBD1 (6 bases). The CDR3 loop spans 15 amino acids. Germline V gene sequence: CDR1 WNHNN, CDR2 SYGVQD (reference sequence). V was shortened by 4 bases and J by 2 bases, with 13 bases between the two germline ends.

This clonotype was seen at least ten times. V is TRBV18 and J is TRBJ2-7; 12 bases are a match to TRBD1. Germline CDR1 and CDR2: KGHSH and LQKENI. This CDR3 contains 13 residues. V gave up 5 bases and J gave up 6 bases; unmatched junction bases: 2. CDR3 sequence: CASSGTGGPEQYF. The CDR3 DNA reads as TGTGCCAGCTCAGGGACAGGGGGCCCCGAGCAGTACTTC.

This clonotype came up many times. The chain couples TRBV27 to TRBJ2-7, with 9 bases lining up with TRBD2. The germline V gene encodes CDR1 MNHEY and CDR2 SMNVEV (reference sequence). V was clipped by 5 bases and J by 4 bases; unmatched bases: 6. CDR3 length: 14 amino acids. The CDR3 protein is CASSPAGGEYEQYF. The CDR3 bases are TGTGCCAGCAGTCCCGCGGGGGGGGAATACGAGCAGTACTTC.

The table lists this clonotype with many counts. V is TRBV2 and J is TRBJ2-2; TRBD1 is a possible D gene (6 bases). V was pared by 6 bases and J by 6 bases, with 11 bases between. The germline gives CDR1 SNHLY, CDR2 FYNNEI. This CDR3 comprises 13 residues. The CDR3 DNA reads as TGTGCCAGCAGGGGGGCTGTCGCCGGGGAGCTGTTTTTT. Amino acids: CASRGAVAGELFF. The full variable domain, its missing parts supplied by reference TRBV2 and TRBJ2-2, is EPEVTQTPSHQVTQMGQEVILRCVPISNHLYFYWYRQILGQKVEFLVSFYNNEISEKSEIFDDQFSVERPDGSNFTLKIRSTKLEDSAMYFCASRGAVAGELFFGEGSRLTVL.